The 21 T cell receptor beta chains given below trace back to one sample, sequenced in a study of blood T cell repertoires in COVID-19. TCRdb's copy holds only in-frame clones and misses some; the assay was immunoSEQ multiplex PCR. The sample shows roughly 200,000 clones, about 85% of them seen only once. The sequenced sample consisted of peripheral blood. These receptor sequences come from a woman aged 55-69 years with acute or convalescent COVID-19.

V usage is TRBV28 and J usage is TRBJ1-4; possibly TRBD1 for D (6 bases). Trimming shortened V by 7 bases and J by 9 bases, and 9 bases separated the two germline ends. The CDR3 runs to 11 residues. Looked up from germline, CDR1 is MDHEN and CDR2 is SYDVKM. CDR3 sequence reads: CASTQGKKLFF. CDR3 nucleotide sequence: TGTGCCAGCACTCAGGGGAAAAAACTGTTTTTT.

In its sample, this clone was seen once. The chain combines TRBV5-1 with TRBJ1-2; D perhaps matches TRBD1 (6 bases). Trimming pared 2 bases from V and 8 bases from J, leaving 16 bases between. The CDR3 loop spans 14 amino acids. The germline gives CDR1 SGHRS, CDR2 YFSETQ. As DNA, the CDR3 is TGCGCCAGCAGCTTAACAGGGAGGGGAGGAGGCTACACCTTC. Translated, it gives CASSLTGRGGGYTF.

The chain uses TRBV3-1 (or the pseudogene TRBV3-2) and TRBJ2-3; TRBD1 matches at 8 bases. Germline V gives CDR1 LGHDT, CDR2 YNNKEL (reference sequence). The CDR3 contains 15 residues. V shed 2 bases, J shed 2 bases, and the junction held 3 bases outside the gene matches. As DNA, the CDR3 is TGTGCCAGCAGCCAACAGGGACAGGCCACAGATACGCAGTATTTT. Its translation is CASSQQGQATDTQYF.

V usage is TRBV6-5 and J usage is TRBJ1-4; the D gene is possibly TRBD1 (6 bases). Germline CDR1 and CDR2: MNHEY and SVGAGI. This CDR3 is 14 amino acids long. V gave up 0 bases and J gave up 5 bases, with 7 bases separating them. The CDR3 loop reads CASSYSGQNEKLFF. The CDR3 bases are TGTGCCAGCAGTTACTCCGGACAGAATGAAAAACTGTTTTTT.

The rearrangement joins TRBV24-1 to TRBJ1-1, with 9 positions matching TRBD1. CDR3 size: 12 residues. Germline lookup yields CDR1 KGHDR and CDR2 SFDVKD. V gave up 9 bases and J gave up 4 bases; unmatched junction bases: 2. The CDR3 region is CATDRGCTEAFF. The CDR3 DNA reads TGTGCCACCGACAGGGGGTGCACTGAAGCTTTCTTT.

The chain links TRBV7-6 to TRBJ2-1, with 9 bases matching TRBD2. The germline CDR1 and CDR2 sequences are SGHVS and FNYEAQ. This CDR3 comprises 19 residues. Trimming at V came to 1 base and at J to 0 bases, leaving 10 bases not matched to a gene. The chain's CDR3 is CASSLESPLAGYSYNEQFF. In DNA, the CDR3 is TGTGCCAGCAGCTTAGAATCTCCTCTAGCGGGGTACTCCTACAATGAGCAGTTCTTC.

This chain uses TRBV19 with TRBJ1-5; no clear D. Trimming took off 0 bases at V and 1 base at J, with 10 bases between the two ends. This CDR3 is built from 16 residues. CDR1 and CDR2 from the germline V gene are LNHDA and SQIVND (reference sequence). For the CDR3, the DNA is TGTGCCAGTAGTATAGAGGGAGGGTTCAGCAATCAGCCCCAGCATTTT. This codes for CASSIEGGFSNQPQHF. Combining the CDR3 with reference TRBV19 and TRBJ1-5 gives the whole variable domain DGGITQSPKYLFRKEGQNVTLSCEQNLNHDAMYWYRQDPGQGLRLIYYSQIVNDFQKGDIAEGYSVSREKKESFPLTVTSAQKNPTAFYLCASSIEGGFSNQPQHFGDGTRLSIL.

The chain uses TRBV28 and TRBJ1-2, with D possibly being TRBD1 (5 bases). Germline assignment: CDR1 MDHEN and CDR2 SYDVKM. The V gene lost 5 bases and the J gene lost 5 bases, with 18 bases spanning the gap. CDR3 size: 15 residues. The CDR3, as DNA: TGTGCCAGCAGTCCCTCACCGGGACTGGGGTATGGCTACACCTTC. This encodes CASSPSPGLGYGYTF.

The chain has TRBV5-1 and TRBJ2-1; 12 bases are shared with TRBD1. This CDR3 comprises 16 residues. Germline CDR1 SGHRS, CDR2 YFSETQ. The V gene end was trimmed by 0 bases and the J gene end by 8 bases; junction bases not matched to a gene: 6. DNA for the CDR3: TGCGCCAGCAGCTTGGGAGGGACAGGGGGCTATCATGAGCAGTTCTTC. Its protein product is CASSLGGTGGYHEQFF. Based on the CDR3 plus reference TRBV5-1 and TRBJ2-1, the full variable domain is KAGVTQTPRYLIKTRGQQVTLSCSPISGHRSVSWYQQTPGQGLQFLFEYFSETQRNKGNFPGRFSGRQFSNSRSEMNVSTLELGDSALYLCASSLGGTGGYHEQFFGPGTRLTVL.

The chain joins TRBV5-4 to TRBJ2-2; possibly TRBD2 for D (5 bases). The CDR3 loop spans 13 amino acids. V gave up 3 bases and J gave up 7 bases, with 10 bases separating them. Germline loops: CDR1 SGHNT, CDR2 YYREEE (reference sequence). The CDR3 is CASSSGLVGELFF. In DNA form, the CDR3 reads TGTGCCAGCAGCTCCGGACTTGTCGGGGAGCTGTTTTTT.

The chain has TRBV2 and TRBJ1-5; TRBD1 aligns across 8 bases. The trim removed 6 bases at V and 5 bases at J, leaving 3 bases unmatched. This CDR3 region has 13 residues. CDR1 and CDR2 from the germline V gene are SNHLY and FYNNEI. Here the CDR3 reads CASSTGGDQPQHF. In nucleotides, the CDR3 is TGTGCCAGCAGCACAGGGGGGGATCAGCCCCAGCATTTT. The full variable domain, its missing parts supplied by reference TRBV2 and TRBJ1-5, is EPEVTQTPSHQVTQMGQEVILRCVPISNHLYFYWYRQILGQKVEFLVSFYNNEISEKSEIFDDQFSVERPDGSNFTLKIRSTKLEDSAMYFCASSTGGDQPQHFGDGTRLSIL.

The gene calls are TRBV29-1 and TRBJ2-5; D unresolved. Per germline, CDR1 SQVTM and CDR2 ANQGSEA. The CDR3 contains 11 residues. Between the trimmed V and J ends, which lost 3 bases and 4 bases, there was a span of 6 bases. CDR3 in DNA: TGCAGCGTTGACAGGTTAGAGACCCAGTACTTC. It encodes CSVDRLETQYF.

The V and J genes are TRBV9 and TRBJ1-2; the D is unclear. The CDR3 is made up of 15 amino acids. Per germline, CDR1 SGDLS and CDR2 YYNGEE. V lost 5 bases, J lost 6 bases, and 20 bases lay in between. CDR3 loop: CASSTLAGRSDGYTF. The CDR3 bases are TGTGCCAGCAGTACCCTAGCGGGAAGGTCGGATGGCTACACCTTC.

This rearrangement joins TRBV2 to TRBJ1-5, with 8 bases identical to TRBD1. Germline CDR1 and CDR2: SNHLY and FYNNEI. The CDR3 sequence is 14 residues long. V lost 6 bases, J lost 6 bases, and 7 bases stayed unmatched. The CDR3 nucleotides are TGTGCCAGCAGGGTCGGACAGGGAACTCAGCCCCAGCATTTT. Translating gives CASRVGQGTQPQHF.

The chain employs TRBV6-5 and TRBJ1-2, with 8 bases lining up with TRBD1. The CDR3 contains 14 residues. Trimming cost V 5 bases and J 4 bases; bases outside gene matches: 6. Germline values: CDR1 MNHEY, CDR2 SVGAGI. CDR3 residues: CASSPFQGAYGYTF. CDR3 in DNA: TGTGCCAGCAGTCCTTTTCAGGGGGCCTATGGCTACACCTTC.

The chain recombines TRBV19 with TRBJ2-2; 9 positions agree with TRBD2. J lost 0 bases, V lost 5 bases, and 4 bases had no gene match. Germline CDR1 and CDR2: LNHDA and SQIVND (reference sequence). CDR3 length: 16 amino acids. The CDR3 spells CASSSRTSANTGELFF. The CDR3 nucleotides are TGTGCCAGTAGTTCTCGGACTAGCGCGAACACCGGGGAGCTGTTTTTT.

The chain combines TRBV11-3 with TRBJ2-1; possible D gene TRBD2, 7 bases. The germline V gene has CDR1 SGHNT and CDR2 YENEEA. V was trimmed by 7 bases and J by 8 bases, leaving 18 bases between them. The CDR3 covers 14 residues. The CDR3 loop reads CASNPRGGADEQFF. In nucleotides, the CDR3 is TGTGCCAGCAACCCCAGGGGAGGGGCGGATGAGCAGTTCTTC.

This clone was seen only a few times. The genes are TRBV5-1 and TRBJ2-1; 11 bases are shared with TRBD1. Trimming at V came to 4 bases and at J to 5 bases, leaving 14 bases not matched to a gene. The CDR3 spans 18 residues. Per germline, CDR1 SGHRS and CDR2 YFSETQ. This CDR3 is CASSPGQGAGGAHNEQFF. The DNA for the CDR3 is TGCGCCAGCAGCCCAGGACAGGGGGCGGGCGGGGCGCACAATGAGCAGTTCTTC. Drawing the rest from reference TRBV5-1 and TRBJ2-1, the complete variable domain is KAGVTQTPRYLIKTRGQQVTLSCSPISGHRSVSWYQQTPGQGLQFLFEYFSETQRNKGNFPGRFSGRQFSNSRSEMNVSTLELGDSALYLCASSPGQGAGGAHNEQFFGPGTRLTVL.

This clone was recorded only once. The chain carries TRBV2 and TRBJ1-6; perhaps TRBD1 as D (6 bases). CDR3 length: 14 residues. With 3 bases removed from V and 7 bases from J, the gap between germline ends came to 10 bases. Germline CDR1 SNHLY, CDR2 FYNNEI. The CDR3: CASSEQGWNSPLHF. In nucleotides, the CDR3 is TGTGCCAGCAGTGAGCAGGGGTGGAATTCACCCCTCCACTTT.

This chain uses TRBV30 with TRBJ1-2; 8 bases are shared with TRBD1. The CDR3 sequence is 14 residues long. Trimming took 7 bases from V and 4 from J; bases not matched to a gene: 11. Germline V CDR1 and CDR2: GTSNPN, SVGIG (reference sequence). CDR3 sequence: CASTQGGRGYGYTF. The CDR3 coding sequence is TGTGCCTCTACACAGGGGGGGAGGGGCTATGGCTACACCTTC.

The J gene is TRBJ1-1, the V gene TRBV10-2; the D is unclear. Germline values: CDR1 WSHSY, CDR2 SAAADI. This CDR3 is 11 amino acids long. V was shortened by 6 bases and J by 9 bases, with 11 bases between the two germline ends. The chain's CDR3 is CASSQALKAFF. The CDR3 nucleotides are TGCGCCAGCAGCCAGGCCCTTAAAGCTTTCTTT.